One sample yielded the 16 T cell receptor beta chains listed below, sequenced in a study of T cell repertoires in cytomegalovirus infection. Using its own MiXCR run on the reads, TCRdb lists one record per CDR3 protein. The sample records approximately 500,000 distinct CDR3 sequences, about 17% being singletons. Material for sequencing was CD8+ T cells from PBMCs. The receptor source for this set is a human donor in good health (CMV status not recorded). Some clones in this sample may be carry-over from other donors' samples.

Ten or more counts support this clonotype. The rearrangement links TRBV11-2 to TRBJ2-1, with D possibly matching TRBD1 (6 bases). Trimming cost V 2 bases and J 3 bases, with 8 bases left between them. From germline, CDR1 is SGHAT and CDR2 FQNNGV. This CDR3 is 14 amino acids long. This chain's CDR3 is CASSLLDSYNEQFF. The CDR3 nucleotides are TGTGCCAGCAGCTTATTGGACAGCTACAATGAGCAGTTCTTC. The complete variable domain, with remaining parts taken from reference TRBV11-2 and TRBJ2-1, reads EAGVAQSPRYKIIEKRQSVAFWCNPISGHATLYWYQQILGQGPKLLIQFQNNGVVDDSQLPKDRFSAERLKGVDSTLKIQPAKLEDSAVYLCASSLLDSYNEQFFGPGTRLTVL.

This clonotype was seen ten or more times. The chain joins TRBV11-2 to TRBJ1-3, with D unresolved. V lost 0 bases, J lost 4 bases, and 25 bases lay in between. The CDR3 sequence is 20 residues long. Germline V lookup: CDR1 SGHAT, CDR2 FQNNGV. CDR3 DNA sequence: TGTGCCAGCAGCTTAGATCCGGGAGCGAGCGTTTATCTGGCAGGAAACACCATATATTTT. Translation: CASSLDPGASVYLAGNTIYF. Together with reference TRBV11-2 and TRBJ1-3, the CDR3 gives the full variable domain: EAGVAQSPRYKIIEKRQSVAFWCNPISGHATLYWYQQILGQGPKLLIQFQNNGVVDDSQLPKDRFSAERLKGVDSTLKIQPAKLEDSAVYLCASSLDPGASVYLAGNTIYFGEGSWLTVV.

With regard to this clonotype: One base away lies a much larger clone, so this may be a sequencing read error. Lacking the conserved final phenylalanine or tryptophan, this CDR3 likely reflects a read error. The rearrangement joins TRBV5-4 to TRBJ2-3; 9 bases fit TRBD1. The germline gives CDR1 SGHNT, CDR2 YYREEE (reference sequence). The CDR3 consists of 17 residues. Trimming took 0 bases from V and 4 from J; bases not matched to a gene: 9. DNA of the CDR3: TGTGCCAGCAGCTTGGAATTTGGGACAGGGACCGCAGATACGCAGTATTTA. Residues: CASSLEFGTGTADTQYL.

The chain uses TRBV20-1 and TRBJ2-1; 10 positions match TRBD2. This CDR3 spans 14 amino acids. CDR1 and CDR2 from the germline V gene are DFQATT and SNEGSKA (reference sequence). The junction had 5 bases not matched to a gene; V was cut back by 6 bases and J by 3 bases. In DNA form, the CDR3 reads TGCAGTGCAACCACTAGCGGGGACTACAATGAGCAGTTCTTC. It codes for CSATTSGDYNEQFF.

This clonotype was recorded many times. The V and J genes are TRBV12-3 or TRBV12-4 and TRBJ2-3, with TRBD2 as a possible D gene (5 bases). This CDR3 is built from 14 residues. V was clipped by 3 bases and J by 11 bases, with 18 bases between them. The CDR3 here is CASSFGGPVDLQYF. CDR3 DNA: TGTGCCAGCAGTTTTGGCGGGCCGGTAGACCTGCAGTATTTT.

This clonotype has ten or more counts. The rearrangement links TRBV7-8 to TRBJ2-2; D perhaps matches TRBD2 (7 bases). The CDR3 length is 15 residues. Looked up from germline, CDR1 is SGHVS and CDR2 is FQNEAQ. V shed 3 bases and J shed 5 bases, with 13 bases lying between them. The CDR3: CASSFVGGPTGELFF. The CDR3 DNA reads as TGTGCCAGCAGCTTCGTGGGGGGGCCGACCGGGGAGCTGTTTTTT.

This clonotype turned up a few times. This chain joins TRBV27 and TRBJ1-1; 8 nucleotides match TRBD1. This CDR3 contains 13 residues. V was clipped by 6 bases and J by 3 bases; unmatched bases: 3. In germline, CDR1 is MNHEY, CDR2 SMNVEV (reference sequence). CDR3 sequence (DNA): TGTGCCAGCAGCAGGGGGCCAGACACTGAAGCTTTCTTT. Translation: CASSRGPDTEAFF.

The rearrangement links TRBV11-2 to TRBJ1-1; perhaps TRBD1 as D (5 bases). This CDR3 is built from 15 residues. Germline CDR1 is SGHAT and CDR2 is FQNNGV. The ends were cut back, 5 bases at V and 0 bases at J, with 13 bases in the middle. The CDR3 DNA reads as TGTGCCAGCAGCCCCCCCCAGGGTATGAACACTGAAGCTTTCTTT. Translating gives CASSPPQGMNTEAFF.

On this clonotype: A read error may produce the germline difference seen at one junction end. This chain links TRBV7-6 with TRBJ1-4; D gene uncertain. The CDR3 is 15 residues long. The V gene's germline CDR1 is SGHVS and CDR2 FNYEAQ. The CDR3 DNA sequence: TGTGCCAGCAGCTTAGAATCCGCAACGAATGCAAAACTGTTTTTT. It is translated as CASSLESATNAKLFF.

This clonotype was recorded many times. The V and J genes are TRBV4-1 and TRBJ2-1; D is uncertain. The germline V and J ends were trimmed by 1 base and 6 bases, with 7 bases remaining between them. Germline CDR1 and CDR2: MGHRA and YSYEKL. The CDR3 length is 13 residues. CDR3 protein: CASSQGDFNEQFF. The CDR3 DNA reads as TGCGCCAGCAGCCAAGGAGACTTCAATGAGCAGTTCTTC.

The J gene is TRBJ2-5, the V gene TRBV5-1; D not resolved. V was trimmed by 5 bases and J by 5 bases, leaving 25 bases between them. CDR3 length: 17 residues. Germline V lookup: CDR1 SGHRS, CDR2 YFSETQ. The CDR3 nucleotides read TGCGCCAGCAGTACTGACATCGACCGGACCCGCAGGGAGACCCAGTACTTC. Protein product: CASSTDIDRTRRETQYF.

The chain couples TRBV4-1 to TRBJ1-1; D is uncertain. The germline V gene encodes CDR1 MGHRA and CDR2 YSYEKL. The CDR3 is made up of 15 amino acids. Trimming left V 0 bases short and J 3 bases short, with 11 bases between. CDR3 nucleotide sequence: TGCGCCAGCAGCCAAGATATCTGGGGAGACACTGAAGCTTTCTTT. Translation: CASSQDIWGDTEAFF.

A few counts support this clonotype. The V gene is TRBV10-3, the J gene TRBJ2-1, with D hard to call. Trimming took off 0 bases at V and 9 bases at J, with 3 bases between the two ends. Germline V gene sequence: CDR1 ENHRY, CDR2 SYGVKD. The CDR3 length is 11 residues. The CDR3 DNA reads TGTGCCATCAGTGAGTCGGGTGAGCAGTTCTTC. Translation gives CAISESGEQFF.

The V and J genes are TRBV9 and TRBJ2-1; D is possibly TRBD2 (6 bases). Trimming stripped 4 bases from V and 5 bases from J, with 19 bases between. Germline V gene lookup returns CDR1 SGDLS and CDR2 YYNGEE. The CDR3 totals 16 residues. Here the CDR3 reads CASSTSRELGNNEQFF. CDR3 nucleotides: TGTGCCAGCAGCACTTCCCGGGAGCTCGGCAACAATGAGCAGTTCTTC.

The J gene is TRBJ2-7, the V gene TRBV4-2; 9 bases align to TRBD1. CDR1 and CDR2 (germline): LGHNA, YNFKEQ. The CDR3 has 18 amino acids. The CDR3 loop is CASSQDSGTGFRFNEQYV. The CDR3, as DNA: TGTGCAAGCAGCCAAGATAGTGGGACAGGGTTCCGGTTCAACGAGCAGTACGTC.

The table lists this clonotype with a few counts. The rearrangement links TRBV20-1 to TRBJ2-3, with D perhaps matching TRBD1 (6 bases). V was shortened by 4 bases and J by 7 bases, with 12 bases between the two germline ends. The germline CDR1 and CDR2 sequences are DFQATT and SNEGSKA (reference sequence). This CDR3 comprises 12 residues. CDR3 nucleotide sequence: TGCAGTGCTATTTACAGGGAGAATACGCAGTATTTT. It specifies CSAIYRENTQYF.